These 10 T cell receptor beta chains came from one sample sequenced in a study of shared clonotypes between healthy human individuals. Terminally differentiated effector memory CD45RA+ cells were left out of the naive CD8 fraction, which was CD45RO-negative and positively selected for CCR7. Sequenced by immunoSEQ multiplex PCR; TCRdb stores in-frame clones only, minus some. The table includes over 2,000,000 clones, just over 90% detected once. The material sequenced was naive CD8+ T cells from PBMCs. All receptors derive from a man younger than 30 in good health. Some clones in this sample may be carry-over from other donors' samples.

The gene calls are TRBV4-1 and TRBJ1-3, with D tentatively TRBD1 (5 bases). The V end lost 1 base, the J end lost 4 bases, and 8 bases lay between the germline ends. Germline lookup yields CDR1 MGHRA and CDR2 YSYEKL. The CDR3 extends over 14 amino acids. In DNA, the CDR3 is TGCGCCAGCAGCCAAGGAGGGGTCGGAAACACCATATATTTT. This encodes CASSQGGVGNTIYF.

The CDR3: CASSDGELFF. CDR3 coding DNA: TGTGCCAGCAGCGACGGGGAGCTGTTTTTT. This chain connects TRBV6-1 to TRBJ2-2; D ambiguous. This CDR3 contains 10 residues. V shed 6 bases and J shed 7 bases, with 3 bases lying between them. Germline-derived CDR1 and CDR2 are MNHNS and SASEGT.

The rearrangement links TRBV6-6 to TRBJ2-7, with 7 nucleotides matching TRBD1. CDR3 length: 14 residues. J was trimmed by 3 bases and V by 6 bases; bases with no gene match: 8. In germline, CDR1 is MNHNY, CDR2 SVGAGI (reference sequence). Here the CDR3 reads CASRPDRSLYEQYF. DNA for the CDR3: TGTGCCAGCAGACCGGACAGGTCGCTCTACGAGCAGTACTTC.

V is TRBV7-6 and J is TRBJ1-2, with TRBD1 matching over 7 bases. Germline loops: CDR1 SGHVS, CDR2 FNYEAQ. Losses at the gene ends were 5 bases for V and 8 bases for J; bases not matched to a gene: 14. The CDR3 sequence is 15 residues long. CDR3 bases: TGTGCCAGCAGCCCGGGCGGGCGAGGGACAGCGGGCTACACCTTC. This encodes CASSPGGRGTAGYTF.

The chain is built from TRBV6-5 and TRBJ2-7; 12 positions match TRBD1. The germline V gene encodes CDR1 MNHEY and CDR2 SVGAGI. CDR3 length: 15 amino acids. The V and J ends lost 5 bases and 8 bases, in that order; junction bases with no gene match: 10. CDR3 protein: CASSLQGQGALKQYF. CDR3 DNA sequence: TGTGCCAGCAGTCTCCAGGGACAGGGGGCCTTGAAGCAGTACTTC.

In DNA form, the CDR3 reads TGTGCCAGCACTGACGGACAAGGGGGCTTTTTCGCGAACACCGGGGAGCTGTTTTTT. This codes for CASTDGQGGFFANTGELFF. V gene TRBV27 combines with J gene TRBJ2-2; 7 nucleotides agree with TRBD1. Germline V lookup: CDR1 MNHEY, CDR2 SMNVEV (reference sequence). V trimming: 7 bases; J trimming: 0 bases; junction bases outside the gene matches: 17. The CDR3 loop spans 19 amino acids.

The CDR3: CASGTGLAGITDTQYF. CDR3 in DNA: TGTGCTAGTGGTACGGGACTAGCGGGGATCACAGATACGCAGTATTTT. The chain combines TRBV12-5 with TRBJ2-3; TRBD2 matches at 13 bases. Germline V gives CDR1 LGHNT, CDR2 FRNRAP. This CDR3 is built from 16 residues. The V gene end was trimmed by 5 bases and the J gene end by 2 bases; junction bases not matched to a gene: 4.

The chain combines TRBV11-2 with TRBJ2-7; unclear D gene. Germline V lookup: CDR1 SGHAT, CDR2 FQNNGV. This CDR3 is 13 amino acids long. Deletions cut 3 bases from V and 3 bases from J, with 9 bases between. CDR3 DNA sequence: TGTGCCAGCAGCTTTGATCCGGGCTACGAGCAGTACTTC. It is translated as CASSFDPGYEQYF.

The chain recombines TRBV19 with TRBJ2-7; 7 bases line up with TRBD1. V shed 3 bases and J 2 bases; nucleotides not matched to a gene: 7. The germline CDR1 and CDR2 sequences are LNHDA and SQIVND (reference sequence). The CDR3 is 15 amino acids. CDR3: CASSMVGTDAYEQYF. CDR3 in DNA: TGTGCCAGTAGTATGGTGGGGACAGATGCCTACGAGCAGTACTTC. Based on the CDR3 plus reference TRBV19 and TRBJ2-7, the full variable domain is DGGITQSPKYLFRKEGQNVTLSCEQNLNHDAMYWYRQDPGQGLRLIYYSQIVNDFQKGDIAEGYSVSREKKESFPLTVTSAQKNPTAFYLCASSMVGTDAYEQYFGPGTRLTVT.

J is TRBJ2-1 and V is TRBV4-1, with 7 bases that match TRBD2. V lost 4 bases, J lost 6 bases, and 12 bases stayed unmatched. The CDR3 covers 16 residues. Per the germline V gene, CDR1 is MGHRA and CDR2 is YSYEKL. In DNA, the CDR3 is TGCGCCAGCAGCCCTTCAGTCGCGGGAGCGTTCAATGAGCAGTTCTTC. Amino acid sequence: CASSPSVAGAFNEQFF.